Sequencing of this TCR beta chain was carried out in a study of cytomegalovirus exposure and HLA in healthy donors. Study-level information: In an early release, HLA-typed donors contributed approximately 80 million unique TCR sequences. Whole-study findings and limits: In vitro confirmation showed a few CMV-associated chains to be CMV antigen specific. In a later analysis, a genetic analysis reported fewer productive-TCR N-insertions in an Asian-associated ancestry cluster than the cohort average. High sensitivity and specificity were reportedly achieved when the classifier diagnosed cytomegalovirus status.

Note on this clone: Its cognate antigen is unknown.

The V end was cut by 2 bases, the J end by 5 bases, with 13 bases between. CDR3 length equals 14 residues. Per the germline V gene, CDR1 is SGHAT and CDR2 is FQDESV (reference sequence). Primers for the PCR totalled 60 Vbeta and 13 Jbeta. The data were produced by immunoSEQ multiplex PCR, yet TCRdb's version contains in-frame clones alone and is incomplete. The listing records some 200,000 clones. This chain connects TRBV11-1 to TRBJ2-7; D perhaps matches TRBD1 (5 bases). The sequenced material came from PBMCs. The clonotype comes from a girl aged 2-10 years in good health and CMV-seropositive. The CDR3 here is CASSLKGMKDEQYF. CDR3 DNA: TGTGCCAGCAGCTTAAAGGGGATGAAGGACGAGCAGTACTTC.